The 5 T cell receptor beta chains in this list originate from one sample, sequenced in a study of identical twins (dated by TCRdb to the mid-2010s). Library preparation employed 5' RACE. These reads were obtained on an Illumina HiSeq 2000. TCRdb passed the public sequencing reads through fastp at Q25 and MiXCR, retaining productive beta sequences. Identical CDR3 proteins give one entry, which carries the most common genes and DNA. Across this sample there are about 340,000 distinct CDR3 sequences, with approximately 13% seen only once. 6% to 9% of the sample comes from the top ten. These same records also appear under a second study, on yellow fever vaccine responses in identical twins.

Sequenced input: CD8+ T cells sorted from blood. These receptors were obtained from a woman under 30 in good health.

This chain links TRBV7-9 with TRBJ2-7; 8 positions match TRBD2. This CDR3 has 16 amino acids. The ends lost 5 bases at V and 2 bases at J; junction bases unmatched: 11. Germline V gene lookup returns CDR1 SEHNR and CDR2 FQNEAQ (reference sequence). As DNA, the CDR3 is TGTGCCAGCAGCCTGCCGGGGGGGCTAAGCCCCTACGAGCAGTACTTC. Its translation is CASSLPGGLSPYEQYF.

This rearrangement joins TRBV6-2 or TRBV6-3 to TRBJ1-1, with TRBD1 matching over 12 bases. There are 19 residues in the CDR3. With V trimmed by 4 bases and J by 5 bases, 17 bases remained unmatched. In germline, CDR1 is MNHEY, CDR2 SVGEGT. The CDR3, as DNA: TGTGCCAGCAGTTTCCGACTGCCGGGACAGGGGGCTCGGGGTACTGAAGCTTTCTTT. Protein: CASSFRLPGQGARGTEAFF.

The chain combines TRBV27 with TRBJ1-1; a possible D gene is TRBD1 (5 bases). Looked up from germline, CDR1 is MNHEY and CDR2 is SMNVEV (reference sequence). This CDR3 has 17 residues. V lost 7 bases and J lost 7, with 28 bases in between. As DNA, the CDR3 is TGTGCCAGCACCCCCGGTTGGGACCGGGTTGGGGTGGGTGAAGCTTTCTTT. Amino acids: CASTPGWDRVGVGEAFF.

This chain uses TRBV5-8 with TRBJ2-1; 7 bases fit TRBD1. V dropped 5 bases and J dropped 4; count of bases not matched to a gene: 9. Per germline, CDR1 SGHTS and CDR2 YDEGEE. CDR3 length: 15 amino acids. The chain's CDR3 is CASRGTASRYNEQFF. The DNA of the CDR3 is TGTGCCAGCAGAGGGACAGCCTCAAGGTACAATGAGCAGTTCTTC.

The chain is built from TRBV13 and TRBJ2-3; 13 nucleotides match TRBD2. The CDR3 has 17 residues. From germline, CDR1 is PRHDT and CDR2 FYEKMQ (reference sequence). Germline trimming cut 4 bases from V and 2 bases from J; bases unmatched to any gene: 6. The CDR3 sequence: CASSSRTSGGNTDTQYF. The CDR3, as DNA: TGTGCCAGCAGCTCCCGGACTAGCGGGGGAAACACAGATACGCAGTATTTT.